A single sample is the source of the 31 T cell receptor beta chains below, sequenced in a study of early T cells in non-severe SARS-CoV-2 infection. Via MiXCR, TCRdb re-called the 5' RACE reads, giving one row per CDR3 protein. The table shows about 59,000 distinct CDR3 sequences, with approximately 13% occurring only once. The specimen was whole blood, collected at baseline. These receptors all come from an adult who was a healthcare worker with PCR-confirmed SARS-CoV-2 infection or an uninfected control (not recorded which).

This clonotype was detected only once. This rearrangement joins TRBV3-1 to TRBJ1-2, with D unclear. CDR1 and CDR2 (germline): LGHDT, YNNKEL (reference sequence). Deletions cut 0 bases from V and 2 bases from J, with 13 bases between. The length of the CDR3 is 16 residues. The CDR3 reads CASSQDSGFGNYGYTF. CDR3 coding DNA: TGTGCCAGCAGCCAAGACTCGGGGTTTGGAAACTATGGCTACACCTTC.

This clonotype came up a few times. The rearrangement uses TRBV24-1 and TRBJ1-2, with 8 bases fitting TRBD1. V dropped 6 bases and J dropped 4; count of bases not matched to a gene: 6. This CDR3 contains 14 residues. In germline, CDR1 is KGHDR, CDR2 SFDVKD. DNA of the CDR3: TGTGCCACCAGTCATCGACAGGGGAGCTATGGCTACACCTTC. It is translated as CATSHRQGSYGYTF.

V and J are TRBV7-2 and TRBJ2-5; D is uncertain. This CDR3 contains 13 residues. The V end lost 1 base, the J end lost 5 bases, and 8 bases lay between the germline ends. Germline-derived CDR1 and CDR2 are SGHTA and FQGNSA. In DNA form, the CDR3 reads TGTGCCAGCAGCTTAGGGTACGCTGAGACCCAGTACTTC. Encoded protein: CASSLGYAETQYF.

In its sample, this clonotype was seen a few times. This chain links TRBV18 with TRBJ1-1; a weak D match, TRBD1 (5 bases). Between the trimmed V and J ends, which lost 2 bases and 4 bases, there was a span of 8 bases. This CDR3 region has 13 residues. The germline V gene encodes CDR1 KGHSH and CDR2 LQKENI. CDR3 nucleotides: TGTGCCAGCTCACCAGGAGGGGTCACTGAAGCTTTCTTT. Protein: CASSPGGVTEAFF.

The rearrangement links TRBV3-1 to TRBJ2-1, with D tentatively TRBD1 or TRBD2 (5 bases each). The CDR3 extends over 16 amino acids. V dropped 8 bases and J dropped 0 bases, with 17 bases sitting between them. CDR1 is LGHDT, CDR2 YNNKEL, per germline (reference sequence). DNA of the CDR3: TGTGCCAGCCGAGGGCAGGGAGCCTTCTCCTACAATGAGCAGTTCTTC. Encoded protein: CASRGQGAFSYNEQFF.

This clonotype was seen a handful of times. The chain combines TRBV6-2 or TRBV6-3 with TRBJ2-5; TRBD2 aligns across 8 bases. This CDR3 is 17 amino acids long. V dropped 1 base and J dropped 4; count of bases not matched to a gene: 11. Germline CDR1 reads MNHEY; CDR2 reads SVGEGT. DNA for the CDR3: TGTGCCAGCAGTTACTACCCGGGACTAGTTCCACGAGAGACCCAGTACTTC. Its protein is CASSYYPGLVPRETQYF.

The rearrangement uses TRBV3-1 and TRBJ1-1; weak D call: TRBD1 (6 bases). Trimming shortened V by 4 bases and J by 1 base, and 10 bases separated the two germline ends. Germline CDR1 LGHDT, CDR2 YNNKEL (reference sequence). The CDR3 spans 14 residues. This CDR3 reads CASSLRQENTEAFF. The DNA of the CDR3 is TGTGCCAGCAGCCTTCGACAGGAGAACACTGAAGCTTTCTTT.

V and J are TRBV9 and TRBJ2-5; 11 bases fit TRBD2. The germline V gene encodes CDR1 SGDLS and CDR2 YYNGEE. The CDR3 is 17 amino acids. Losses at the gene ends were 0 bases for V and 1 base for J; bases not matched to a gene: 5. CDR3 DNA: TGTGCCAGCAGCGTAGATCCTAGCGGGGGGCTCCAAGAGACCCAGTACTTC. It encodes CASSVDPSGGLQETQYF.

A few counts support this clonotype. The chain combines TRBV9 with TRBJ2-1; 8 bases line up with TRBD2. V was pared by 4 bases and J by 2 bases, with 14 bases of the junction left unmatched. From germline, CDR1 is SGDLS and CDR2 YYNGEE. The CDR3 sequence is 18 residues long. The CDR3 bases are TGTGCCAGCAGCCCCTCCCCTACAGCGGGAGTTCCCTACAATGAGCAGTTCTTC. It translates to CASSPSPTAGVPYNEQFF.

This clonotype showed up just a few times. The CDR3 protein is CASSPRRGHTEAFF. In DNA form, the CDR3 reads TGTGCCAGCAGTCCACGCAGGGGGCACACTGAAGCTTTCTTT. The chain carries TRBV12-3 or TRBV12-4 and TRBJ1-1; 8 bases are shared with TRBD1. This CDR3 has 14 residues. The trim removed 5 bases at V and 3 bases at J, leaving 5 bases unmatched.

This clonotype was counted a few times. The CDR3 DNA reads as TGTGCCAGCAGCCAAGCGGGGGGCAACTATGGCTACACCTTC. This gives the protein CASSQAGGNYGYTF. The gene calls are TRBV14 and TRBJ1-2, with D perhaps TRBD1 (6 bases). Trimming removed 1 base from V and 2 bases from J, with 8 bases in between. This CDR3 is 14 amino acids long. The germline V gene encodes CDR1 SGHDN and CDR2 FVKESK.

The chain joins TRBV27 to TRBJ2-1; D is unclear. Between the trimmed V and J ends, which lost 4 bases and 4 bases, there was a span of 11 bases. CDR3 length: 14 amino acids. From germline, CDR1 is MNHEY and CDR2 SMNVEV (reference sequence). The DNA for the CDR3 is TGTGCCAGCAGTTCCCCGGATAGTTACAATGAGCAGTTCTTC. This gives the protein CASSSPDSYNEQFF.

The table lists this clonotype with a few counts. The V and J genes are TRBV12-3 or TRBV12-4 and TRBJ1-6, with no clear D. CDR3 length equals 14 residues. Trimming cost V 7 bases and J 9 bases, with 16 bases left between them. The CDR3 DNA follows: TGTGCCAGCACCCCGATGCGAGGTGGTTCACCCCTCCACTTT. This gives the protein CASTPMRGGSPLHF.

At least ten counts were recorded for this clonotype. The chain links TRBV3-1 to TRBJ1-6; tentatively, D is TRBD1 (5 bases). Trimming took 0 bases from V and 7 from J, leaving 10 bases between them. CDR1 and CDR2 from the germline V gene are LGHDT and YNNKEL (reference sequence). The CDR3 is made up of 15 amino acids. CDR3 bases: TGTGCCAGCAGCCAAGAGGGGTGGGGCAATTCACCCCTCCACTTT. This gives the protein CASSQEGWGNSPLHF. The full variable domain, its missing parts supplied by reference TRBV3-1 and TRBJ1-6, is DTAVSQTPKYLVTQMGNDKSIKCEQNLGHDTMYWYKQDSKKFLKIMFSYNNKELIINETVPNRFSPKSPDKAHLNLHINSLELGDSAVYFCASSQEGWGNSPLHFGNGTRLTVT.

In this sample, this clonotype turned up a few times. The chain combines TRBV7-9 with TRBJ1-6, with D possibly being TRBD1 (6 bases). V was trimmed by 5 bases and J by 3 bases, leaving 11 bases between them. The CDR3 spans 15 residues. Germline values: CDR1 SEHNR, CDR2 FQNEAQ (reference sequence). CDR3 sequence reads: CASSQDSDYNSPLHF. In DNA form, the CDR3 reads TGTGCCAGCAGCCAGGACAGCGACTATAATTCACCCCTCCACTTT.

Ten or more counts support this clonotype. The rearrangement joins TRBV6-2 or TRBV6-3 to TRBJ2-1; TRBD2 matches at 10 bases. The CDR3 is made up of 15 amino acids. Germline V CDR1 and CDR2: MNHEY, SVGEGT. The trim removed 6 bases at V and 3 bases at J, leaving 5 bases unmatched. CDR3 sequence reads: CASSPSGGVYNEQFF. The CDR3 DNA is TGTGCCAGCAGCCCCAGCGGGGGGGTCTACAATGAGCAGTTCTTC.

This clonotype occurred a few times. The rearrangement links TRBV20-1 to TRBJ1-5; D might be TRBD1 (6 bases). V was trimmed by 0 bases and J by 4 bases, leaving 22 bases between them. Looked up from germline, CDR1 is DFQATT and CDR2 is SNEGSKA (reference sequence). This CDR3 is 18 amino acids long. CDR3: CSARDGGEVRDTNQPQHF. In DNA, the CDR3 is TGCAGTGCTAGAGATGGGGGTGAAGTCCGGGACACTAATCAGCCCCAGCATTTT.

This clonotype has just a few counts. The V call is TRBV10-3, the J call TRBJ2-7; no clear D. The CDR3 has 13 amino acids. Trimming stripped 3 bases from V and 0 bases from J, with 6 bases between. Per the germline V gene, CDR1 is ENHRY and CDR2 is SYGVKD. In nucleotides, the CDR3 is TGTGCCATCAGTGAAAGGACCTCCTACGAGCAGTACTTC. Translated: CAISERTSYEQYF.

This clonotype was seen many times. The V call is TRBV7-2, the J call TRBJ2-2, with TRBD2 identical over 7 bases. J gave up 4 bases and V 1 base, and 0 bases lay outside the gene matches. There are 14 residues in the CDR3. Germline assignment: CDR1 SGHTA and CDR2 FQGNSA. CDR3: CASSLVAGTGELFF. The CDR3 nucleotides read TGTGCCAGCAGCTTAGTAGCGGGCACCGGGGAGCTGTTTTTT.

The CDR3: CASSQDTQTYNEQFF. The CDR3 DNA is TGTGCCAGCAGCCAAGATACCCAGACTTACAATGAGCAGTTCTTC. This chain links TRBV4-2 with TRBJ2-1; D is uncertain. The CDR3 contains 15 residues. The germline V gene has CDR1 LGHNA and CDR2 YNFKEQ. V lost 0 bases and J lost 4, with 10 bases in between.

The CDR3 reads CASSSGVGNYGYTF. CDR3 DNA: TGTGCCAGCAGCTCGGGCGTGGGTAACTATGGCTACACCTTC. The chain is built from TRBV11-1 and TRBJ1-2, with unresolved D. CDR3 length equals 14 residues. CDR1 is SGHAT and CDR2 is FQDESV in the germline V gene (reference sequence). Trimming stripped 4 bases from V and 1 base from J, with 10 bases between. Full variable domain (outside the CDR3, taken from reference TRBV11-1 and TRBJ1-2): EAEVAQSPRYKITEKSQAVAFWCDPISGHATLYWYRQILGQGPELLVQFQDESVVDDSQLPKDRFSAERLKGVDSTLKIQPAELGDSAMYLCASSSGVGNYGYTFGSGTRLTVV.

This clonotype came up many times. The gene calls are TRBV6-6 and TRBJ2-5; no clear D gene. CDR1 is MNHNY and CDR2 is SVGAGI in the germline V gene (reference sequence). The V and J ends lost 5 bases and 2 bases respectively, with 9 bases between them. The CDR3 is 13 amino acids. The CDR3 spells CASSPRAQETQYF. As DNA, the CDR3 is TGTGCCAGCAGTCCCCGGGCTCAAGAGACCCAGTACTTC.

This clonotype was seen only a few times. The CDR3 protein is CASSQSNEQFF. The CDR3 DNA reads TGCGCCAGCAGCCAAAGCAATGAGCAGTTCTTC. This rearrangement joins TRBV5-1 to TRBJ2-1, with D hard to call. The CDR3 is 11 residues long. Germline V CDR1 and CDR2: SGHRS, YFSETQ. V was pared by 4 bases and J by 6 bases, with 5 bases between.

J is TRBJ1-2 and V is TRBV27, with D maybe TRBD1 (6 bases). CDR3 size: 14 residues. Trimming took off 5 bases at V and 3 bases at J, with 13 bases between the two ends. CDR1 and CDR2 from the germline V gene are MNHEY and SMNVEV (reference sequence). The CDR3 DNA reads as TGTGCCAGCAGTCCCAACAGGGACGACTATGGCTACACCTTC. This gives the protein CASSPNRDDYGYTF.

This clonotype turned up a few times. V usage is TRBV6-5 and J usage is TRBJ2-5; 10 nucleotides align to TRBD2. The CDR3 is 14 amino acids. CDR1 and CDR2 from the germline V gene are MNHEY and SVGAGI. With 5 bases clipped from V and 10 bases from J, the junction kept 10 bases outside the gene matches. This chain's CDR3 is CASSTLSGRFGQYF. Written as DNA, the CDR3 is TGTGCCAGCAGTACCCTTAGCGGGAGGTTTGGCCAGTACTTC.

The sample holds a few counts of this clonotype. V usage is TRBV18 and J usage is TRBJ2-5; TRBD1 or TRBD2 may be the D gene (5 bases each). The CDR3 spans 14 residues. The V gene's germline CDR1 is KGHSH and CDR2 LQKENI. V lost 6 bases and J 4 bases, leaving 15 bases between the germline ends. CDR3 in DNA: TGTGCCAGCTCGCCCGGGGCCCGGGGAGAGACCCAGTACTTC. Protein product: CASSPGARGETQYF.

The gene calls are TRBV5-4 and TRBJ2-7; 9 nucleotides line up with TRBD1. The CDR3 extends over 13 amino acids. With 6 bases clipped from V and 3 bases from J, the junction kept 4 bases outside the gene matches. From germline, CDR1 is SGHNT and CDR2 YYREEE (reference sequence). This chain's CDR3 is CASTRDRVYEQYF. CDR3 sequence (DNA): TGTGCCAGCACCCGGGACAGGGTCTACGAGCAGTACTTC.

The chain recombines TRBV19 with TRBJ1-1, with D uncertain. V was cut by 9 bases and J by 2 bases, with 4 bases left in between. Germline V gives CDR1 LNHDA, CDR2 SQIVND (reference sequence). The CDR3 runs 10 residues. CDR3 residues: CASKNTEAFF. CDR3 nucleotides: TGTGCCAGCAAAAACACTGAAGCTTTCTTT.

The chain has TRBV12-3 or TRBV12-4 and TRBJ1-5; the match to TRBD1 covers 10 bases. The CDR3 is 16 residues long. The junction had 10 bases not matched to a gene; V was cut back by 6 bases and J by 5 bases. The CDR3 nucleotides are TGTGCCAGCAGCTATACCGGGACAGGGGCTCATCAGCCCCAGCATTTT. It encodes CASSYTGTGAHQPQHF.

Many counts were recorded for this clonotype. The V gene is TRBV5-6, the J gene TRBJ1-5, with D uncertain. Trimming stripped 2 bases from V and 0 bases from J, with 3 bases between. Looked up from germline, CDR1 is SGHDT and CDR2 is YYEEEE. The CDR3 has 13 amino acids. The chain's CDR3 is CASSFGSNQPQHF. In nucleotides, the CDR3 is TGTGCCAGCAGCTTTGGTAGCAATCAGCCCCAGCATTTT.

This clonotype was recorded a few times. The genes are TRBV12-3 or TRBV12-4 and TRBJ1-1, with 8 bases aligning to TRBD1. CDR3 length equals 14 residues. The V gene end was trimmed by 1 base and the J gene end by 5 bases; junction bases not matched to a gene: 3. CDR3 nucleotide sequence: TGTGCCAGCAGTTTAGACAGGGGGGTTACTGAAGCTTTCTTT. Protein: CASSLDRGVTEAFF.